The 30 T cell receptor beta chains below all came from one sample that was sequenced in a study of graft-versus-host responses after intestinal transplantation. Processing was applied to graft tissue in order to liberate intraepithelial and lamina propria lymphocytes. Profiled with immunoSEQ multiplex PCR; TCRdb holds only in-frame clones, not every one. The sample yields 14,000 to 15,000 clones, roughly three fifths seen once. The sample in question was ileum tissue, obtained 524 days after transplant. These TCRs come from a human patient who received an intestinal transplant, so some T cells may come from the graft donor.

The CDR3 sequence: CASSEGARSLNEQFF. DNA of the CDR3: TGTGCCAGCAGTGAAGGGGCCCGATCCCTAAATGAGCAGTTCTTC. The V call is TRBV6-4, the J call TRBJ2-1; maybe TRBD1 (5 bases). V lost 3 bases to trimming and J lost 7 bases, with 16 bases between them. The CDR3 contains 15 residues. CDR1 is MRHNA and CDR2 is SNTAGT in the germline V gene.

The V gene is TRBV30, the J gene TRBJ1-5, with 8 bases matching TRBD1. This CDR3 has 13 residues. Germline trimming cut 4 bases from V and 6 bases from J; bases unmatched to any gene: 5. Germline CDR1 and CDR2: GTSNPN and SVGIG (reference sequence). CDR3 sequence (DNA): TGTGCCTGGAACGAACAGGGGGGTCAGCCCCAGCATTTT. Protein product: CAWNEQGGQPQHF.

This chain joins TRBV30 and TRBJ2-6, with TRBD1 as a possible D gene (5 bases). V dropped 3 bases and J dropped 3 bases, with 6 bases sitting between them. The CDR3 length is 13 residues. Germline CDR1 is GTSNPN and CDR2 is SVGIG (reference sequence). CDR3 nucleotide sequence: TGTGCCTGGAGAAGGGGTGGGGCCAACGTCCTGACTTTC. Its protein product is CAWRRGGANVLTF.

CDR3: CASSSYHRAHRNTIYF. DNA of the CDR3: TGTGCCAGCAGCTCTTACCACAGGGCCCATCGAAACACCATATATTTT. V gene TRBV7-2 combines with J gene TRBJ1-3; D perhaps matches TRBD1 (6 bases). This CDR3 is built from 16 residues. CDR1 is SGHTA, CDR2 FQGNSA, per germline. Trimming pared 4 bases from V and 5 bases from J, leaving 18 bases between.

V and J are TRBV5-6 and TRBJ2-7, with D hard to call. The germline CDR1 and CDR2 sequences are SGHDT and YYEEEE. CDR3 size: 13 residues. Trimming stripped 2 bases from V and 6 bases from J, with 12 bases between. CDR3 sequence reads: CASSFYNRVEQYF. In DNA form, the CDR3 reads TGTGCCAGCAGCTTCTACAACAGAGTCGAGCAGTACTTC.

The CDR3 bases are TGTGCCAGCAGCACTAAGGAGAACACTGAAGCTTTCTTT. Residues: CASSTKENTEAFF. V and J are TRBV5-4 and TRBJ1-1; D is uncertain. The CDR3 covers 13 residues. CDR1 is SGHNT, CDR2 YYREEE, per germline (reference sequence). The V end lost 4 bases, the J end lost 1 base, and 8 bases lay between the germline ends.

This clone has more than one count but fewer than ten. This chain uses TRBV18 with TRBJ1-2; TRBD1 agrees at 7 bases. Germline V gives CDR1 KGHSH, CDR2 LQKENI. The CDR3 length is 14 residues. V lost 3 bases, J lost 6 bases, and 7 bases stayed unmatched. DNA of the CDR3: TGTGCCAGCTCACCCCAGACAGGGTATAATGGCTACACCTTC. Encoded protein: CASSPQTGYNGYTF.

The chain recombines TRBV13 with TRBJ2-7; 12 nucleotides agree with TRBD2. J gave up 7 bases and V 4 bases, and 5 bases lay outside the gene matches. The germline V gene encodes CDR1 PRHDT and CDR2 FYEKMQ (reference sequence). The CDR3 extends over 14 amino acids. The CDR3 protein is CASSSGLAGKEQYF. CDR3 in DNA: TGTGCCAGCAGCTCTGGACTAGCGGGGAAAGAGCAGTACTTC.

The CDR3 region has the DNA TGCAGTGCTACAGGGGGAGAGACCCAGTACTTC. As protein: CSATGGETQYF. The chain has TRBV20-1 and TRBJ2-5; TRBD1 aligns across 7 bases. Trimming removed 4 bases from V and 4 bases from J; junction bases left unmatched: 0. CDR1 is DFQATT, CDR2 SNEGSKA, per germline (reference sequence). The CDR3 is 11 residues long.

J is TRBJ2-2 and V is TRBV10-3, with D possibly TRBD2 on 6 matching bases. Looked up from germline, CDR1 is ENHRY and CDR2 is SYGVKD. V shed 7 bases and J shed 2 bases, with 14 bases lying between them. This CDR3 is built from 15 residues. The CDR3 sequence: CAINPAGHNTGELFF. The CDR3 bases are TGTGCCATCAATCCGGCGGGGCACAACACCGGGGAGCTGTTTTTT.

The rearrangement joins TRBV5-1 to TRBJ2-7; D is possibly TRBD1 (6 bases). The V end lost 4 bases, the J end lost 2 bases, and 13 bases lay between the germline ends. Germline lookup yields CDR1 SGHRS and CDR2 YFSETQ. There are 14 residues in the CDR3. The CDR3: CASSPDRLTYEQYF. The CDR3, as DNA: TGCGCCAGCAGCCCCGACAGGCTAACCTACGAGCAGTACTTC.

Within the sample, this clone is large. V is TRBV4-1 and J is TRBJ2-3, with TRBD2 matching over 14 bases. The V segment lost 2 bases and the J segment 2 bases; nucleotides outside the gene matches: 12. The CDR3 has 20 residues. Germline CDR1 reads MGHRA; CDR2 reads YSYEKL. The CDR3 loop reads CASSQTQGLGLAGATDTQYF. Written as DNA, the CDR3 is TGCGCCAGCAGCCAAACACAGGGCTTGGGACTAGCGGGGGCCACAGATACGCAGTATTTT.

V gene TRBV5-1 combines with J gene TRBJ1-2; D remains ambiguous. V lost 3 bases and J lost 1, with 10 bases in between. Germline CDR1 and CDR2: SGHRS and YFSETQ. The CDR3 extends over 14 amino acids. The CDR3 region has the DNA TGCGCCAGCAGCTCGCCGGGGAATAACTATGGCTACACCTTC. This encodes CASSSPGNNYGYTF.

The chain employs TRBV5-4 and TRBJ1-6, with D tentatively TRBD1 (5 bases). V lost 4 bases and J 10 bases, leaving 12 bases between the germline ends. This CDR3 has 13 amino acids. Germline V gene sequence: CDR1 SGHNT, CDR2 YYREEE (reference sequence). The CDR3 region is CASSLYGGSPLHF. The CDR3 DNA reads as TGTGCCAGCAGCCTCTACGGGGGGTCACCCCTCCACTTT.

The V and J genes are TRBV30 and TRBJ1-6; 7 nucleotides agree with TRBD1. The V gene's germline CDR1 is GTSNPN and CDR2 SVGIG (reference sequence). This CDR3 spans 13 amino acids. CDR3 coding DNA: TGTGCTGCGAGTGAAGGGGGCCTTTCACCCCTCCACTTT. Its translation is CAASEGGLSPLHF.

This chain joins TRBV6-6 and TRBJ2-1, with 10 bases lining up with TRBD2. The J segment lost 9 bases and the V segment lost 2 bases, leaving 7 bases of the junction unmatched. This CDR3 region has 15 residues. Germline V lookup: CDR1 MNHNY, CDR2 SVGAGI (reference sequence). CDR3 nucleotide sequence: TGTGCCAGCAGTTACCGGGCTAGCGGGGGCGGTGAGCAGTTCTTC. It yields the protein CASSYRASGGGEQFF.

The sample holds one count of this clone. The rearrangement uses TRBV18 and TRBJ1-2; maybe TRBD1 (6 bases). CDR3 length equals 15 residues. Germline V gene sequence: CDR1 KGHSH, CDR2 LQKENI. Trimming cost V 3 bases and J 2 bases, with 13 bases left between them. The CDR3 coding sequence is TGTGCCAGCTCACCTTCAGGGGACACCAACTATGGCTACACCTTC. It translates to CASSPSGDTNYGYTF.

The chain joins TRBV6-1 to TRBJ2-3; D gene ambiguous. In germline, CDR1 is MNHNS, CDR2 SASEGT. V gave up 0 bases and J gave up 2 bases, with 15 bases separating them. The CDR3 is 17 residues long. The CDR3 DNA is TGTGCCAGCAGTGAAGCGCAATACAACAGAGTCACAGATACGCAGTATTTT. Amino acids: CASSEAQYNRVTDTQYF.

This sequence joins TRBV5-1 and TRBJ2-1, with 9 bases identical to TRBD1. CDR1 SGHRS and CDR2 YFSETQ come from the germline V gene. J lost 9 bases, V lost 4 bases, and 5 bases had no gene match. This CDR3 region has 13 residues. CDR3 DNA sequence: TGCGCCAGCAGCCGAGGACAGGGGAGTGAGCAGTTCTTC. Its protein is CASSRGQGSEQFF.

The V gene is TRBV25-1, the J gene TRBJ2-5; possibly TRBD1 for D (6 bases). The CDR3 consists of 14 residues. Trimming took off 6 bases at V and 5 bases at J, with 16 bases between the two ends. Germline loops: CDR1 MGHDK, CDR2 SYGVNS. The CDR3 loop is CASSVGQLGETQYF. The CDR3 bases are TGTGCCAGCAGCGTTGGACAGCTCGGGGAGACCCAGTACTTC.

The chain recombines TRBV7-2 with TRBJ2-7, with 12 bases lining up with TRBD2. The trim removed 2 bases at V and 6 bases at J, leaving 8 bases unmatched. The CDR3 spans 16 residues. Germline-derived CDR1 and CDR2 are SGHTA and FQGNSA. CDR3 loop: CASSLRSASGGGEQYF. CDR3 DNA: TGTGCCAGCAGCTTAAGATCGGCTAGCGGGGGGGGCGAGCAGTACTTC.

This clone was detected only a few times. V usage is TRBV5-1 and J usage is TRBJ2-7, with D possibly matching TRBD1 (6 bases). There are 12 residues in the CDR3. Between the trimmed V and J ends, which lost 4 bases and 4 bases, there was a span of 9 bases. The germline V gene has CDR1 SGHRS and CDR2 YFSETQ. The CDR3 reads CASSPQGYEQYF. The CDR3 coding sequence is TGCGCCAGCAGCCCCCAGGGGTACGAGCAGTACTTC. Using reference TRBV5-1 and TRBJ2-7 for the parts outside the CDR3, the full variable domain is KAGVTQTPRYLIKTRGQQVTLSCSPISGHRSVSWYQQTPGQGLQFLFEYFSETQRNKGNFPGRFSGRQFSNSRSEMNVSTLELGDSALYLCASSPQGYEQYFGPGTRLTVT.

This chain uses TRBV7-2 with TRBJ2-7, with a possible D match to TRBD1 (6 bases). Germline lookup yields CDR1 SGHTA and CDR2 FQGNSA. Between the trimmed V and J ends, which lost 3 bases and 2 bases, there was a span of 11 bases. This CDR3 is built from 14 residues. The CDR3 coding sequence is TGTGCCAGCAGCTTGGACAGTAATACCTACGAGCAGTACTTC. Translation gives CASSLDSNTYEQYF.

V and J are TRBV6-5 and TRBJ2-3, with D uncertain. The germline gives CDR1 MNHEY, CDR2 SVGAGI. The CDR3 contains 12 residues. Trimming removed 4 bases from V and 4 bases from J, with 6 bases in between. In DNA form, the CDR3 reads TGTGCCAGCAGTTTCTTAGCAGATACGCAGTATTTT. This translates into CASSFLADTQYF.

This clone was seen a handful of times. This rearrangement joins TRBV6-1 to TRBJ2-1; TRBD1 matches 11 bases. V dropped 8 bases and J dropped 6; count of bases not matched to a gene: 6. The CDR3 runs 14 residues. Germline CDR1 is MNHNS and CDR2 is SASEGT. The CDR3 sequence is CASSRTGGFNEQFF. CDR3 nucleotide sequence: TGTGCCAGCTCCCGGACAGGGGGCTTCAATGAGCAGTTCTTC.

The J gene is TRBJ2-7, the V gene TRBV5-1; D unresolved. This CDR3 region has 14 residues. The ends were cut back, 0 bases at V and 5 bases at J, with 12 bases in the middle. The germline V gene encodes CDR1 SGHRS and CDR2 YFSETQ. Written as DNA, the CDR3 is TGCGCCAGCAGCTTGGGGAGTACCCCCCACGAGCAGTACTTC. Amino acid sequence: CASSLGSTPHEQYF.

This clone has only a few counts. J is TRBJ1-3 and V is TRBV7-2, with 9 bases identical to TRBD1. The germline gives CDR1 SGHTA, CDR2 FQGNSA. CDR3 length: 17 amino acids. Trimming at V came to 1 base and at J to 3 bases, leaving 7 bases not matched to a gene. The CDR3 DNA follows: TGTGCCAGCAGCTTAGTGGGGGGACAGGGTAGTGGAAACACCATATATTTT. It is translated as CASSLVGGQGSGNTIYF.

J is TRBJ1-5 and V is TRBV7-2; possible D gene TRBD1, 5 bases. The CDR3 length is 15 residues. The germline V gene has CDR1 SGHTA and CDR2 FQGNSA. The V end was cut by 0 bases, the J end by 5 bases, with 11 bases between. For the CDR3, the DNA is TGTGCCAGCAGCTTAGCGTGGGGGGTGGATCAGCCCCAGCATTTT. Its translation is CASSLAWGVDQPQHF.

This clone appeared a few times. V usage is TRBV21-1 and J usage is TRBJ1-1. TRBV21-1 is labeled a pseudogene. The CDR3 has 16 residues. The CDR3 here is CASSYVDRGFGTEAFF. The CDR3 DNA reads TGTGCCAGCAGCTACGTTGATCGGGGGTTCGGCACTGAAGCTTTCTTT.

The gene calls are TRBV5-1 and TRBJ2-3, with D hard to call. CDR3 length: 14 amino acids. The germline gives CDR1 SGHRS, CDR2 YFSETQ. V lost 1 base to trimming and J lost 2 bases, with 8 bases between them. The CDR3 region has the DNA TGCGCCAGCAGCTTGCGTCCTAACACAGATACGCAGTATTTT. This codes for CASSLRPNTDTQYF.